The 5 T cell receptor beta chains below all came from one sample that was sequenced in a study of blood T cell repertoires in COVID-19. Using immunoSEQ multiplex PCR, the repertoire was profiled, and TCRdb retains in-frame clones only, with some absent. The sample contains 300,000 or so clones, roughly 91% of which appear only once. The sample consisted of peripheral blood. The receptors shown here come from a man aged 50-59 years with active or convalescent COVID-19.

This chain joins TRBV28 and TRBJ1-2; tentative D call: TRBD1 (6 bases). Germline V lookup: CDR1 MDHEN, CDR2 SYDVKM. Trimming removed 4 bases at V and 4 bases at J, with 19 bases between. The CDR3 has 16 residues. The CDR3 DNA reads as TGTGCCAGCAGTTCCGTTGCGCCGACAGGAGGCTATGGCTACACCTTC. Protein product: CASSSVAPTGGYGYTF.

This clone was detected many times. The V call is TRBV18, the J call TRBJ1-1, with 8 bases lining up with TRBD1. The CDR3 runs 18 residues. Looked up from germline, CDR1 is KGHSH and CDR2 is LQKENI. V lost 3 bases, J lost 0 bases, and 12 bases stayed unmatched. CDR3 nucleotides: TGTGCCAGCTCACCGGGGGGGAGTGGGACAGGTATGAACACTGAAGCTTTCTTT. The encoded protein is CASSPGGSGTGMNTEAFF.

The count of this clone is one. The V and J genes are TRBV5-6 and TRBJ1-3, with a possible D match to TRBD1 (6 bases). The CDR3 spans 15 residues. Germline V gene lookup returns CDR1 SGHDT and CDR2 YYEEEE. Trimming took off 4 bases at V and 1 base at J, with 12 bases between the two ends. CDR3 protein: CASSVAGTSGNTIYF. The CDR3 region has the DNA TGTGCCAGCAGCGTAGCCGGGACATCTGGAAACACCATATATTTT.

This clone showed up just once. The chain couples TRBV10-3 to TRBJ1-1; no clear D. Germline V gene lookup returns CDR1 ENHRY and CDR2 SYGVKD. Trimming took off 0 bases at V and 6 bases at J, with 14 bases between the two ends. The CDR3 covers 15 residues. CDR3 in amino acids: CAISESSGVSAEAFF. The CDR3 nucleotides read TGTGCCATCAGTGAGTCTAGCGGGGTAAGCGCTGAAGCTTTCTTT.

The rearrangement uses TRBV7-2 and TRBJ2-1, with D perhaps matching TRBD1 (6 bases). Trimming removed 0 bases at V and 5 bases at J, with 11 bases between. CDR1 and CDR2 from the germline V gene are SGHTA and FQGNSA. CDR3 length: 15 amino acids. The CDR3 DNA reads TGTGCCAGCAGCTTAGCCTCCCGGACAGACAATGAGCAGTTCTTC. Encoded protein: CASSLASRTDNEQFF.